The 20 T cell receptor beta chains below all came from one sample that was sequenced in a study of cytomegalovirus exposure and HLA in healthy donors. Primers: 60 Vbeta forward and 13 Jbeta reverse. Assay used: immunoSEQ multiplex PCR; TCRdb lists only in-frame clones, some missing. The sample carries 50,000 to 60,000 clones, 77% recorded once. The sequencing sample was made of PBMCs. These receptors came from a woman aged 35 to 49 in good health and CMV-seropositive.

This clone was seen only once. V usage is TRBV19 and J usage is TRBJ2-7, with a tentative D call TRBD1 (7 bases). The CDR3 is 15 residues long. In germline, CDR1 is LNHDA, CDR2 SQIVND (reference sequence). V gave up 3 bases and J gave up 4 bases, with 16 bases separating them. The DNA of the CDR3 is TGTGCCAGTAGTATTATGGGGGGACAGAATTACGAGCAGTACTTC. It translates to CASSIMGGQNYEQYF.

The chain links TRBV7-2 to TRBJ2-7; D remains ambiguous. CDR1 is SGHTA, CDR2 FQGNSA, per germline. This CDR3 comprises 13 residues. V was trimmed by 5 bases and J by 6 bases, leaving 14 bases between them. The CDR3 DNA is TGTGCCAGCAGCCCCTATAACTCGGGCGAGCAGTACTTC. Amino acid sequence: CASSPYNSGEQYF.

The gene calls are TRBV10-3 and TRBJ2-3; D is uncertain. V gave up 2 bases and J gave up 1 base, with 7 bases separating them. Germline V gives CDR1 ENHRY, CDR2 SYGVKD. The CDR3 extends over 14 amino acids. The CDR3 nucleotides are TGTGCCATCAGTGAGGATGCAGGCACAGATACGCAGTATTTT. Amino acids: CAISEDAGTDTQYF.

The chain recombines TRBV9 with TRBJ2-3; 7 bases are a match to TRBD2. From germline, CDR1 is SGDLS and CDR2 YYNGEE. This CDR3 has 15 residues. With V trimmed by 0 bases and J by 2 bases, 3 bases remained unmatched. This CDR3 is CASSVVGGNTDTQYF. The CDR3 coding sequence is TGTGCCAGCAGCGTAGTGGGGGGGAACACAGATACGCAGTATTTT.

The chain couples TRBV2 to TRBJ1-5; D is undetermined. V lost 3 bases to trimming and J lost 5 bases, with 14 bases between them. Germline V CDR1 and CDR2: SNHLY, FYNNEI. The CDR3 runs to 15 residues. CDR3: CASSEDGEVHQPQHF. Written as DNA, the CDR3 is TGTGCCAGCAGTGAGGATGGAGAAGTACATCAGCCCCAGCATTTT.

The chain combines TRBV4-1 with TRBJ2-5; tentative D call: TRBD2 (7 bases). Trimming removed 3 bases from V and 5 bases from J, with 19 bases in between. Germline-derived CDR1 and CDR2 are MGHRA and YSYEKL. This CDR3 is built from 16 residues. CDR3 sequence (DNA): TGCGCCAGCAGCCAGGCGAGGGGGGACTACGGGGAGACCCAGTACTTC. Translated: CASSQARGDYGETQYF.

The rearrangement links TRBV7-9 to TRBJ1-1, with D hard to call. V lost 0 bases and J 1 base, leaving 9 bases between the germline ends. In germline, CDR1 is SEHNR, CDR2 FQNEAQ (reference sequence). This CDR3 region has 15 residues. As DNA, the CDR3 is TGTGCCAGCAGCTTAGCGTACCCAGAGAACACTGAAGCTTTCTTT. Amino acids: CASSLAYPENTEAFF.

This clone has a handful of counts. The rearrangement joins TRBV9 to TRBJ1-1; D call uncertain. The CDR3 extends over 14 amino acids. V was pared by 0 bases and J by 4 bases, with 10 bases between. The germline V gene encodes CDR1 SGDLS and CDR2 YYNGEE. In nucleotides, the CDR3 is TGTGCCAGCAGCGTAGGGGTAGGGAGCACTGAAGCTTTCTTT. Translation: CASSVGVGSTEAFF.

The chain employs TRBV4-2 and TRBJ1-1; D is perhaps TRBD1 (5 bases). The CDR3 is made up of 13 amino acids. The V end was cut by 8 bases, the J end by 2 bases, with 12 bases between. From germline, CDR1 is LGHNA and CDR2 YNFKEQ. The DNA for the CDR3 is TGTGCCAGCGCCCAGCAGGGCAACACTGAAGCTTTCTTT. It translates to CASAQQGNTEAFF.

The J gene is TRBJ2-1, the V gene TRBV19, with D possibly matching TRBD1 (6 bases). The germline V gene has CDR1 LNHDA and CDR2 SQIVND (reference sequence). V gave up 8 bases and J gave up 7 bases, with 18 bases separating them. CDR3 length equals 14 residues. This CDR3 reads CASEKTGRQNEQFF. In nucleotides, the CDR3 is TGTGCCAGTGAAAAGACAGGCCGTCAGAATGAGCAGTTCTTC.

The V gene is TRBV4-1, the J gene TRBJ2-7, with 10 bases aligning to TRBD1. Trimming at V came to 3 bases and at J to 1 base, leaving 3 bases not matched to a gene. This CDR3 has 15 amino acids. Germline lookup yields CDR1 MGHRA and CDR2 YSYEKL. The CDR3 region is CASSHSGQGSYEQYF. CDR3 in DNA: TGCGCCAGCAGCCATTCGGGACAGGGGTCCTACGAGCAGTACTTC.

This sequence joins TRBV9 and TRBJ1-3; no reliable D call. This CDR3 contains 15 residues. V lost 3 bases to trimming and J lost 2 bases, with 12 bases between them. Germline loops: CDR1 SGDLS, CDR2 YYNGEE. The CDR3 DNA reads TGTGCCAGCAGCGCCCGAGCTGTCACTGGAAACACCATATATTTT. Translating it yields CASSARAVTGNTIYF.

The rearrangement uses TRBV7-9 and TRBJ2-5; D is possibly TRBD2 (6 bases). The CDR3 sequence is 16 residues long. Germline loops: CDR1 SEHNR, CDR2 FQNEAQ (reference sequence). V was trimmed by 5 bases and J by 4 bases, leaving 20 bases between them. CDR3 residues: CASSPRRRGGGETQYF. The DNA for the CDR3 is TGTGCCAGCAGCCCCCGGAGGCGGGGAGGAGGAGAGACCCAGTACTTC.

The genes are TRBV18 and TRBJ1-5; D possibly corresponds to TRBD1 (6 bases). CDR1 and CDR2 from the germline V gene are KGHSH and LQKENI. The CDR3 runs to 15 residues. Trimming stripped 6 bases from V and 0 bases from J, with 12 bases between. The CDR3 sequence is CASSQGQHSNQPQHF. The CDR3 coding sequence is TGTGCCAGCTCCCAAGGACAGCATAGCAATCAGCCCCAGCATTTT.

The chain uses TRBV15 and TRBJ2-1, with TRBD1 matching over 7 bases. Germline CDR1 LNHNV, CDR2 YYDKDF (reference sequence). The junction had 8 bases not matched to a gene; V was cut back by 3 bases and J by 6 bases. CDR3 size: 15 residues. The CDR3 DNA sequence: TGTGCCACCAGCAGTCAAGACAGGGAAGGCAATGAGCAGTTCTTC. Its protein product is CATSSQDREGNEQFF. Variable domain in full (rest from reference TRBV15 and TRBJ2-1): DAMVIQNPRYQVTQFGKPVTLSCSQTLNHNVMYWYQQKSSQAPKLLFHYYDKDFNNEADTPDNFQSRRPNTSFCFLDIRSPGLGDTAMYLCATSSQDREGNEQFFGPGTRLTVL.

This clone is deemed medium-sized. The chain uses TRBV27 and TRBJ1-5; tentative D call: TRBD1 (5 bases). Deletions cut 7 bases from V and 4 bases from J, with 17 bases between. Per germline, CDR1 MNHEY and CDR2 SMNVEV (reference sequence). CDR3 length: 15 amino acids. Here the CDR3 DNA reads TGTGCCAGCACCGTCGACAGAATTGGGAATCAGCCCCAGCATTTT. Translating it yields CASTVDRIGNQPQHF.

The genes are TRBV9 and TRBJ1-2, with TRBD1 identical over 8 bases. The CDR3 has 14 residues. The trim removed 2 bases at V and 3 bases at J, leaving 3 bases unmatched. Germline CDR1 SGDLS, CDR2 YYNGEE. The CDR3 is CASSVSDRDYGYTF. CDR3 nucleotide sequence: TGTGCCAGCAGCGTCTCGGACAGGGACTATGGCTACACCTTC.

In this sample, this clone turned up a few times. V and J are TRBV25-1 and TRBJ1-1; tentatively, D is TRBD1 (5 bases). Germline lookup yields CDR1 MGHDK and CDR2 SYGVNS. V lost 3 bases, J lost 0 bases, and 17 bases lay in between. The CDR3 totals 17 residues. The DNA for the CDR3 is TGTGCCAGCAGTGATTATGTTTCCTCGGACATGAACACTGAAGCTTTCTTT. Protein sequence: CASSDYVSSDMNTEAFF.

The chain uses TRBV6-6 and TRBJ1-6; TRBD1 is a possible D gene (6 bases). Germline values: CDR1 MNHNY, CDR2 SVGAGI (reference sequence). This CDR3 has 15 amino acids. The V and J ends lost 4 bases and 0 bases respectively, with 7 bases between them. In DNA, the CDR3 is TGTGCCAGCAGTTTGGACAGCTCCTATAATTCACCCCTCCACTTT. Translation gives CASSLDSSYNSPLHF.

This clone came up a few times. The rearrangement links TRBV19 to TRBJ1-5; a possible D gene is TRBD1 (5 bases). The V end lost 6 bases, the J end lost 2 bases, and 17 bases lay between the germline ends. The CDR3 length is 16 residues. Germline loops: CDR1 LNHDA, CDR2 SQIVND (reference sequence). CDR3 DNA sequence: TGTGCCAGTAGCCCAGGCGGGAGGGGTCGCAATCAGCCCCAGCATTTT. Translating it yields CASSPGGRGRNQPQHF.